The T cell receptor beta chain described here comes from a study of Ad26.COV2.S vaccination and SARS-CoV-2 variants. Study-level background: As a participant in COV1001, the donor was in the Ad26.COV2.S trial arm.

Profiling relied on immunoSEQ multiplex PCR, and the TCRdb table lists in-frame clones only, not all of them. The table has 350,000 to 450,000 clones, 83% seen once. The sample's treatment: some 20 received Ad26.COV2.S at low or high dose, single or two shots; five or six received placebo; per-sample allocation not given. Each sample was drawn 63 days after the first injection (of vaccine or placebo). The CDR3 loop spans 13 amino acids. Germline CDR1 is PRHDT and CDR2 is FYEKMQ (reference sequence). The V end lost 0 bases, the J end lost 9 bases, and 11 bases lay between the germline ends. The chain uses TRBV13 and TRBJ2-5; D might be TRBD2 (6 bases). This receptor was taken from a person aged 18-65 years who received the Ad26.COV2.S COVID-19 vaccine or a placebo. The sequencing here drew on peripheral blood, taken in a trial of Ad26.COV2.S vaccine versus placebo. CDR3 DNA: TGTGCCAGCAGCTTAGGGGACTCGGGGGCCCAGTACTTC. Its translation: CASSLGDSGAQYF.